The sequence of this T cell receptor beta chain was determined in a study of beta chain features in type 1 diabetes. Each of the CD4+ naive, central memory, regulatory and stem cell-like memory populations was sorted via CD45RO/CCR7/CD25/CD127/CD95/CD27. Every bit of the isolated RNA underwent reverse transcription, so sequencing read expressed TCRB transcripts. Here immunoSEQ multiplex PCR was the method, and the copy in TCRdb shows in-frame clones only, minus some. The sample lists 250,000 to 300,000 clones; around 7.3% were seen once. This clone has a handful of counts. Specimen: central memory CD4+ T cells from blood. The source is a young woman in good health.

CDR3 protein: CASSQTGLAGGPEETQYF. In DNA, the CDR3 is TGCGCCAGCAGCCAGACGGGACTAGCGGGAGGGCCAGAAGAGACCCAGTACTTC. The V call is TRBV4-1, the J call TRBJ2-5, with 16 bases fitting TRBD2. Trimming at V came to 3 bases and at J to 3 bases, leaving 7 bases not matched to a gene. The CDR3 runs to 18 residues. Germline loops: CDR1 MGHRA, CDR2 YSYEKL.